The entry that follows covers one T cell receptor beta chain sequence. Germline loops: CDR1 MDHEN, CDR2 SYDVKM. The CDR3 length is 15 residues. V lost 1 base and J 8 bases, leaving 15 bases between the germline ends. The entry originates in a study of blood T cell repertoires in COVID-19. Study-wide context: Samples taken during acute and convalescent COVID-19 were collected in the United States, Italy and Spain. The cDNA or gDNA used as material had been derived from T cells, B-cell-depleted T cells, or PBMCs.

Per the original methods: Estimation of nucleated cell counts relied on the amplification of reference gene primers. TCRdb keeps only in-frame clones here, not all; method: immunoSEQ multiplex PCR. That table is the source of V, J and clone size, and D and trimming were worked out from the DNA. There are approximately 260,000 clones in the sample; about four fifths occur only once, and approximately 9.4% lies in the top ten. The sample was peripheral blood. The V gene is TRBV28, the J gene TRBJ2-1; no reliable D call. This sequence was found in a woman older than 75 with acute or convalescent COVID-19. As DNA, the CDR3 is TGTGCCAGCAGTTTATACAGCACCCGTTTTGATGAGCAGTTCTTC. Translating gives CASSLYSTRFDEQFF.